Below are 21 T cell receptor beta chains sequenced from a single sample in a study of post-analysis software for immune sequencing data. Unique molecular identifiers featured in each of the TCR beta cDNA libraries. A single record per CDR3 protein comes from TCRdb applying MiXCR to the PCR reads. The table includes approximately 730,000 distinct CDR3 sequences, 46% detected once. The antigens of these receptors remain unknown. The study's findings and limits: Roughly five TRBV segments appeared more often in patients than in controls, and TRBV5-6, TRBV5-1 and TRBV20-1 were among these.

Sample: blood. These receptors were collected from a girl aged 5 to 17 with multiple sclerosis.

The DNA of the CDR3 is TGTGCCAGCAGCTTCGGGACTAGCGGGGCAAGTACGCAGTATTTT. This sequence encodes CASSFGTSGASTQYF. V and J are TRBV7-3 and TRBJ2-3, with TRBD2 matching over 13 bases. The CDR3 has 15 amino acids. The germline V gene has CDR1 SGHTA and CDR2 FQGTGA. The trim removed 3 bases at V and 8 bases at J, leaving 5 bases unmatched.

This clonotype was recorded many times. The V gene is TRBV10-3, the J gene TRBJ2-7; TRBD2 matches at 8 bases. Germline lookup yields CDR1 ENHRY and CDR2 SYGVKD. With 6 bases clipped from V and 1 base from J, the junction kept 5 bases outside the gene matches. There are 14 residues in the CDR3. CDR3 DNA sequence: TGTGCCATCAGGGCGGGAGGTGGATCCTACGAGCAGTACTTC. Translation: CAIRAGGGSYEQYF.

This clonotype has only a few counts. The CDR3 protein is CASSQRQGIFGYTF. The CDR3 nucleotides read TGTGCCAGCAGCCAGAGGCAGGGAATTTTTGGCTACACCTTC. The V and J genes are TRBV4-2 and TRBJ1-2; possibly TRBD1 for D (5 bases). Germline CDR1 is LGHNA and CDR2 is YNFKEQ. The V end lost 3 bases, the J end lost 7 bases, and 15 bases lay between the germline ends. The length of the CDR3 is 14 residues.

V usage is TRBV5-5 and J usage is TRBJ1-2, with D perhaps TRBD1 (6 bases). The germline gives CDR1 SGHKS, CDR2 YYEKEE (reference sequence). Trimming removed 0 bases at V and 4 bases at J, with 13 bases between. The CDR3 extends over 15 amino acids. The CDR3: CASSLDPTGSYGYTF. CDR3 nucleotide sequence: TGTGCCAGCAGCTTGGACCCGACAGGAAGCTATGGCTACACCTTC.

The rearrangement links TRBV4-3 to TRBJ2-1, with 8 bases identical to TRBD2. The V and J ends lost 6 bases and 9 bases, in that order; junction bases with no gene match: 13. Germline V CDR1 and CDR2: LGHNA, YSLEER. This CDR3 comprises 15 residues. The CDR3 sequence: CASSRATGSGGEQFF. In DNA form, the CDR3 reads TGCGCCAGCAGTAGGGCCACAGGCAGCGGGGGTGAGCAGTTCTTC.

CDR3 protein: CASSLARDATTQYF. The CDR3 coding sequence is TGTGCCAGCAGCTTAGCGCGGGATGCCACTACGCAGTATTTT. The V call is TRBV7-8, the J call TRBJ2-3; TRBD2 is a possible D gene (6 bases). The CDR3 is 14 amino acids. Trimming cost V 0 bases and J 8 bases, with 12 bases left between them. The V gene's germline CDR1 is SGHVS and CDR2 FQNEAQ.

The chain recombines TRBV12-5 with TRBJ2-3; no reliable D call. Germline assignment: CDR1 LGHNT and CDR2 FRNRAP. The germline V and J ends were trimmed by 0 bases and 0 bases, with 16 bases remaining between them. This CDR3 comprises 18 residues. In nucleotides, the CDR3 is TGTGCTAGTGGTTTGGTACTTGAGGATGCGACTAGCACAGATACGCAGTATTTT. Translating gives CASGLVLEDATSTDTQYF.

This clonotype was seen a few times. Its ends do not fully match the called genes, so a read error is possible. The V call is TRBV10-3, the J call TRBJ1-5; D is unclear. This CDR3 is built from 14 residues. Germline V lookup: CDR1 ENHRY, CDR2 SYGVKD. In DNA, the CDR3 is TGTGCCACCAGTGGGTCCCAGGGCAATCAGCCCCAGCATTTT. This encodes CATSGSQGNQPQHF.

This clonotype was observed a few times. CDR3: CASSLRLGDGYTF. CDR3 DNA sequence: TGTGCCAGCAGCCTTCGGCTGGGGGATGGCTACACCTTC. V usage is TRBV14 and J usage is TRBJ1-2, with D maybe TRBD1 (5 bases). From germline, CDR1 is SGHDN and CDR2 FVKESK. V was trimmed by 4 bases and J by 6 bases, leaving 12 bases between them. CDR3 size: 13 residues.

The chain joins TRBV5-1 to TRBJ2-1; 8 nucleotides match TRBD2. Germline V gene data show CDR1 as SGHRS and CDR2 as YFSETQ. The CDR3 covers 15 residues. The ends lost 1 base at V and 6 bases at J; junction bases unmatched: 6. CDR3 coding DNA: TGCGCCAGCAGCTTGCGGGGTAGCGGGGTCAATGAGCAGTTCTTC. Translated: CASSLRGSGVNEQFF.

The count of this clonotype is one. This chain connects TRBV5-1 to TRBJ1-2; D gene ambiguous. V shed 7 bases and J shed 3 bases, with 10 bases lying between them. The CDR3 is 12 amino acids. Germline V gene lookup returns CDR1 SGHRS and CDR2 YFSETQ. CDR3 DNA sequence: TGCGCCAGCCGTACAGAAGACTATGGCTACACCTTC. This encodes CASRTEDYGYTF. Supplemented by reference TRBV5-1 and TRBJ1-2, the full variable domain reads KAGVTQTPRYLIKTRGQQVTLSCSPISGHRSVSWYQQTPGQGLQFLFEYFSETQRNKGNFPGRFSGRQFSNSRSEMNVSTLELGDSALYLCASRTEDYGYTFGSGTRLTVV.

The sample holds a few counts of this clonotype. V gene TRBV5-6 combines with J gene TRBJ2-2, with D unclear. Germline loops: CDR1 SGHDT, CDR2 YYEEEE. This CDR3 has 14 residues. Deletions cut 0 bases from V and 7 bases from J, with 10 bases between. CDR3 region: CASSLVSGYGELFF. CDR3 DNA: TGTGCCAGCAGCTTGGTCAGTGGGTACGGGGAGCTGTTTTTT.

The chain has TRBV20-1 and TRBJ2-1; TRBD2 matches at 8 bases. Germline V lookup: CDR1 DFQATT, CDR2 SNEGSKA (reference sequence). The CDR3 loop spans 16 amino acids. V shed 2 bases, J shed 4 bases, and the junction held 10 bases outside the gene matches. CDR3 sequence reads: CSARTLAGLRYNEQFF. The DNA of the CDR3 is TGCAGTGCTAGAACCCTAGCGGGTCTTAGGTACAATGAGCAGTTCTTC.

This chain's CDR3 is CASSPGISGQRSYNEQFF. DNA of the CDR3: TGTGCCAGCAGCCCCGGCATTAGCGGCCAGCGCTCCTACAATGAGCAGTTCTTC. This chain connects TRBV7-8 to TRBJ2-1, with a weak D call TRBD2 (6 bases). CDR1 SGHVS and CDR2 FQNEAQ come from the germline V gene. The CDR3 runs 18 residues. V lost 5 bases to trimming and J lost 0 bases, with 20 bases between them.

The chain links TRBV11-3 to TRBJ2-5; unclear D gene. CDR1 and CDR2 (germline): SGHNT, YENEEA. The CDR3 length is 15 residues. Trimming left V 4 bases short and J 1 base short, with 13 bases between. The CDR3 loop is CASSSSGPLQETQYF. In DNA, the CDR3 is TGTGCCAGCAGCTCAAGTGGACCCCTCCAAGAGACCCAGTACTTC.

The V call is TRBV20-1, the J call TRBJ1-2; 7 bases are a match to TRBD1. The length of the CDR3 is 16 residues. Germline V lookup: CDR1 DFQATT, CDR2 SNEGSKA (reference sequence). The trim removed 0 bases at V and 6 bases at J, leaving 13 bases unmatched. The CDR3 protein is CSARDRRSRDSDGYTF. CDR3 nucleotide sequence: TGCAGTGCTAGAGATCGGCGGTCCCGGGACAGCGATGGCTACACCTTC.

The rearrangement joins TRBV7-8 to TRBJ2-7; D is ambiguous. The germline CDR1 and CDR2 sequences are SGHVS and FQNEAQ. Trimming pared 8 bases from V and 0 bases from J, leaving 8 bases between. This CDR3 is 12 amino acids long. In DNA, the CDR3 is TGTGCCAGCCACAGTCTCTCCTACGAGCAGTACTTC. Its protein product is CASHSLSYEQYF.

The CDR3 nucleotides read TGTGCCAGCAGCTTCACCCCGGACAGGGGGCAGACTGAAGCTTTCTTT. It translates to CASSFTPDRGQTEAFF. The chain joins TRBV7-2 to TRBJ1-1, with 11 bases lining up with TRBD1. The CDR3 spans 16 residues. CDR1 and CDR2 from the germline V gene are SGHTA and FQGNSA. J lost 5 bases, V lost 3 bases, and 8 bases had no gene match.

The chain joins TRBV12-3 or TRBV12-4 to TRBJ1-1, with 7 positions matching TRBD1. This CDR3 has 16 residues. V shed 3 bases, J shed 1 base, and the junction held 8 bases outside the gene matches. In nucleotides, the CDR3 is TGTGCCAGCAGTTTCTGGCCGTCAGGGGGGAACACTGAAGCTTTCTTT. Translating it yields CASSFWPSGGNTEAFF.

Worth noting for this clonotype: A junction end diverges from the germline sequence, so it may reflect a read error. This chain uses TRBV7-7 with TRBJ2-1; 8 bases line up with TRBD1. Germline V gene sequence: CDR1 SSHAT, CDR2 FNYEAQ (reference sequence). The CDR3 is 15 residues long. The CDR3: CASSPGTGSHNEQFF. Written as DNA, the CDR3 is TGTGCTAGCAGCCCAGGGACAGGCTCCCACAATGAGCAGTTCTTC.

The genes are TRBV12-3 or TRBV12-4 and TRBJ1-1, with TRBD1 matching over 9 bases. The CDR3 length is 14 residues. J gave up 4 bases and V 0 bases, and 0 bases lay outside the gene matches. The CDR3 reads CASSLATGGTEAFF. In DNA form, the CDR3 reads TGTGCCAGCAGTTTAGCGACAGGGGGCACTGAAGCTTTCTTT.